The rows below give T cell receptor beta chains drawn from one sample of a study of control samples from healthy donors and cancer patients. Repertoires were generated with immunoSEQ multiplex PCR, while TCRdb's copy carries only in-frame clones and drops some. The sample lists some 80,000 clones, around nine tenths occurring once. Sequencing used blood. The receptors were sampled from a man aged 50 or older in good health. Each CDR3 is given with its conserved first and last residue. D genes are given only for firm matches. Expanded clones get a size class; other rows say once, few or many, or leave the size out.

.	TRBV6-2/TRBV6-3	13	.	TRBJ1-2	CASSYAAGLGYTF	TGTGCCAGCAGTTACGCGGCGGGGCTCGGCTACACCTTC
once	TRBV2	16	TRBD2	TRBJ2-3	CASRELAGATTDTQYF	TGTGCCAGCAGAGAACTAGCGGGGGCGACCACAGATACGCAGTATTTT
few	TRBV27	13	.	TRBJ2-7	CASSLQGDYEQYF	TGTGCCAGCAGTTTACAGGGAGACTACGAGCAGTACTTC
.	TRBV9	15	TRBD2	TRBJ2-1	CASSITSGGRPEQFF	TGTGCCAGCAGCATCACTAGCGGGGGGCGCCCGGAGCAGTTCTTC
.	TRBV6-5	11	.	TRBJ1-1	CATWTIAEAFF	TGTGCCACGTGGACCATCGCTGAAGCTTTCTTT
.	TRBV10-3	12	TRBD1	TRBJ2-7	CAISRTGMEQYF	TGTGCCATCAGTCGGACAGGCATGGAGCAGTACTTC
.	TRBV15	13	.	TRBJ1-4	CATSRDLGEKLFF	TGTGCCACCAGCAGAGATTTGGGCGAAAAACTGTTTTTT
.	TRBV2	14	TRBD2	TRBJ2-3	CASIRLAGADTQYF	TGTGCCAGCATTAGACTAGCGGGTGCAGATACGCAGTATTTT
.	TRBV28	16	.	TRBJ1-5	CASSLWGSGSSQPQHF	TGTGCCAGCAGTTTATGGGGTTCAGGGTCCAGTCAGCCCCAGCATTTT
.	TRBV5-6	15	TRBD1	TRBJ2-3	CASSFTGTGGDTQYF	TGTGCCAGCAGCTTCACCGGGACAGGGGGAGATACGCAGTATTTT
.	TRBV10-2	16	TRBD1	TRBJ2-7	CASSEEAGTGPYEQYF	TGCGCCAGCAGTGAGGAGGCCGGGACAGGGCCTTACGAGCAGTACTTC
.	TRBV28	12	.	TRBJ2-2	CASSFTTGELFF	TGTGCCAGCAGTTTTACAACCGGGGAGCTGTTTTTT
once	TRBV27	13	.	TRBJ1-1	CASSLSEPTEAFF	TGTGCCAGCAGTTTATCGGAGCCCACTGAAGCTTTCTTT
.	TRBV12-3/TRBV12-4	13	.	TRBJ2-5	CASSHALQETQYF	TGTGCCAGCAGCCATGCCCTACAGGAGACCCAGTACTTC
.	TRBV15	12	.	TRBJ1-5	CATSRGDKPQHF	TGTGCCACCAGCAGGGGGGATAAGCCCCAGCATTTT
.	TRBV9	18	TRBD2	TRBJ2-5	CASSVGAGGIPYQETQYF	TGTGCCAGCAGCGTAGGGGCGGGGGGGATACCGTACCAAGAGACCCAGTACTTC
.	TRBV9	15	TRBD1	TRBJ1-6	CASSVGQIPSSPLHF	TGTGCCAGCAGCGTGGGACAGATACCGTCTTCACCCCTCCACTTT
once	TRBV5-4	14	.	TRBJ2-5	CASSLDTGTETQYF	TGTGCCAGCAGCTTGGATACAGGAACGGAGACCCAGTACTTC
.	TRBV18	13	.	TRBJ1-1	CASSPVHRTEAFF	TGTGCCAGCTCACCCGTACACAGGACTGAAGCTTTCTTT
.	TRBV6-1	16	TRBD1	TRBJ2-5	CASSGQTGGEGETQYF	TGTGCCAGCAGTGGTCAGACAGGGGGCGAGGGAGAGACCCAGTACTTC
once	TRBV5-8	15	TRBD1	TRBJ2-7	CASSLGDRVSHEQYF	TGTGCCAGCAGCTTGGGGGACAGGGTATCCCACGAGCAGTACTTC
.	TRBV5-1	13	.	TRBJ2-5	CASSRDNQETQYF	TGCGCCAGCTCCCGGGACAACCAAGAGACCCAGTACTTC
.	TRBV6-5	15	TRBD1	TRBJ1-2	CASNNPGGARYGYTF	TGTGCCAGCAATAACCCAGGGGGCGCGCGCTATGGCTACACCTTC
.	TRBV5-1	15	.	TRBJ1-2	CASSQHGTSPYGYTF	TGCGCCAGCAGCCAACACGGGACATCCCCTTATGGCTACACCTTC
.	TRBV29-1	12	TRBD1	TRBJ1-2	CSVGQGAGGYTF	TGCAGCGTGGGACAGGGGGCGGGAGGCTACACCTTC
few	TRBV9	12	.	TRBJ2-2	CASSVLAGELFF	TGTGCCAGCAGCGTATTAGCCGGGGAGCTGTTTTTT
.	TRBV7-6	14	.	TRBJ1-1	CASSLAMGNGEAFF	TGTGCCAGCAGCTTAGCGATGGGGAATGGTGAAGCTTTCTTT
.	TRBV29-1	13	TRBD1	TRBJ2-3	CSVAGGSTDTQYF	TGCAGCGTCGCAGGGGGCTCCACAGATACGCAGTATTTT
.	TRBV2	14	.	TRBJ1-1	CATTGTLLNTEAFF	TGTGCCACAACCGGGACGCTATTGAACACTGAAGCTTTCTTT
.	TRBV11-3	13	.	TRBJ2-1	CASSLGSYNEQFF	TGTGCCAGCAGCTTGGGCAGCTACAATGAGCAGTTCTTC
.	TRBV6-2/TRBV6-3	16	.	TRBJ2-3	CASSYAATGYTDTQYF	TGTGCCAGCAGTTACGCGGCTACCGGGTACACAGATACGCAGTATTTT
.	TRBV7-2	17	.	TRBJ1-2	CASSLAPSPGFNYGYTF	TGTGCCAGCAGCTTAGCTCCCAGCCCCGGGTTTAACTATGGCTACACCTTC
few	TRBV27	12	.	TRBJ2-7	CASSQGTSVQYF	TGTGCCAGCAGTCAAGGGACTTCGGTGCAGTACTTC
.	TRBV15	14	.	TRBJ2-2	CATSRDMGTGELFF	TGTGCCACCAGCAGAGATATGGGGACCGGGGAGCTGTTTTTT
.	TRBV19	13	.	TRBJ1-2	CASSIFGEGGYTF	TGTGCCAGTAGTATTTTTGGGGAAGGCGGCTACACCTTC
.	TRBV25-1	17	TRBD1	TRBJ1-2	CASSEYSGGLLGYGYTF	TGTGCCAGCAGTGAATATTCAGGGGGCTTGTTGGGCTATGGCTACACCTTC
once	TRBV30	13	.	TRBJ1-5	CAWSLNRDQPQHF	TGTGCCTGGAGCTTAAACAGGGACCAGCCCCAGCATTTT
once	TRBV6-1	14	.	TRBJ2-5	CASSESWAGRTQYF	TGTGCCAGCAGTGAATCTTGGGCAGGGAGGACCCAGTACTTC
.	TRBV9	16	.	TRBJ1-1	CASSVELPDLNTEAFF	TGTGCCAGCAGCGTGGAACTTCCAGACTTGAACACTGAAGCTTTCTTT
.	TRBV5-6	14	.	TRBJ2-7	CASSSWTAPYEQYF	TGTGCCAGCAGCTCCTGGACAGCTCCCTACGAGCAGTACTTC
.	TRBV2	13	.	TRBJ2-7	CASREDRNYEQYF	TGTGCCAGCAGGGAGGACAGAAACTACGAGCAGTACTTC